Listed here are 26 T cell receptor beta chains from one sample, sequenced in a study of blood T cell repertoires in COVID-19. Profiled with immunoSEQ multiplex PCR; TCRdb holds only in-frame clones, not every one. The sample includes approximately 65,000 clones, 80% to 85% of them seen just once. Sequencing was done on a sample of peripheral blood. Receptors originate from a man older than 75 with acute or convalescent COVID-19.

The chain uses TRBV7-2 and TRBJ1-1, with 7 bases matching TRBD1. The germline V gene has CDR1 SGHTA and CDR2 FQGNSA. V shed 5 bases, J shed 1 base, and the junction held 7 bases outside the gene matches. The length of the CDR3 is 15 residues. The CDR3 region has the DNA TGTGCCAGCAGCCCAGGGGGGTCAGAGAACACTGAAGCTTTCTTT. Protein sequence: CASSPGGSENTEAFF.

This chain uses TRBV5-1 with TRBJ2-7, with 9 bases fitting TRBD1. The germline V gene has CDR1 SGHRS and CDR2 YFSETQ. There are 13 residues in the CDR3. The trim removed 4 bases at V and 8 bases at J, leaving 7 bases unmatched. CDR3 in DNA: TGCGCCAGCAGCGGGACAGGGCCCTTTCAGCAGTACTTC. It translates to CASSGTGPFQQYF. Filled out from reference TRBV5-1 and TRBJ2-7, the complete variable domain reads KAGVTQTPRYLIKTRGQQVTLSCSPISGHRSVSWYQQTPGQGLQFLFEYFSETQRNKGNFPGRFSGRQFSNSRSEMNVSTLELGDSALYLCASSGTGPFQQYFGPGTRLTVT.

The chain combines TRBV15 with TRBJ2-1, with TRBD2 matching 13 bases. The CDR3 is 16 amino acids. The V segment lost 0 bases and the J segment 7 bases; nucleotides outside the gene matches: 3. Germline assignment: CDR1 LNHNV and CDR2 YYDKDF (reference sequence). The CDR3 region is CATSRERLAGGNEQFF. The CDR3 DNA reads TGTGCCACCAGCAGAGAAAGACTAGCGGGAGGAAATGAGCAGTTCTTC. The full variable domain, rest sourced from reference TRBV15 and TRBJ2-1, is DAMVIQNPRYQVTQFGKPVTLSCSQTLNHNVMYWYQQKSSQAPKLLFHYYDKDFNNEADTPDNFQSRRPNTSFCFLDIRSPGLGDTAMYLCATSRERLAGGNEQFFGPGTRLTVL.

The V call is TRBV19, the J call TRBJ1-2; 10 bases are a match to TRBD1. V lost 5 bases to trimming and J lost 4 bases; unmatched junction nucleotides: 10. The CDR3 is 16 amino acids. Germline V CDR1 and CDR2: LNHDA, SQIVND (reference sequence). The CDR3 sequence: CASSPRGQGNVYGYTF. The CDR3 region has the DNA TGTGCCAGTAGTCCCAGGGGACAGGGGAACGTCTATGGCTACACCTTC. Full variable domain (rest looked up from reference TRBV19 and TRBJ1-2): DGGITQSPKYLFRKEGQNVTLSCEQNLNHDAMYWYRQDPGQGLRLIYYSQIVNDFQKGDIAEGYSVSREKKESFPLTVTSAQKNPTAFYLCASSPRGQGNVYGYTFGSGTRLTVV.

The gene calls are TRBV19 and TRBJ1-6, with D tentatively TRBD1 (5 bases). Germline V gives CDR1 LNHDA, CDR2 SQIVND (reference sequence). V was trimmed by 1 base and J by 7 bases, leaving 11 bases between them. CDR3 size: 15 residues. CDR3 coding DNA: TGTGCCAGTAGTATAGGGACATCGCAAAATTCACCCCTCCACTTT. Protein product: CASSIGTSQNSPLHF.

The J gene is TRBJ2-5, the V gene TRBV27; 8 nucleotides align to TRBD1. Germline lookup yields CDR1 MNHEY and CDR2 SMNVEV (reference sequence). V was pared by 5 bases and J by 5 bases, with 7 bases of the junction left unmatched. This CDR3 has 14 residues. The CDR3 loop is CASSVGTGGETQYF. For the CDR3, the DNA is TGTGCCAGCAGTGTAGGGACAGGTGGGGAGACCCAGTACTTC.

This chain links TRBV5-1 with TRBJ1-1; D is perhaps TRBD1 (6 bases). Germline CDR1 reads SGHRS; CDR2 reads YFSETQ. This CDR3 has 13 amino acids. The germline V and J ends were trimmed by 2 bases and 5 bases, with 10 bases remaining between them. The CDR3 reads CASSLSGVTEAFF. CDR3 nucleotide sequence: TGCGCCAGCAGCTTATCAGGGGTGACTGAAGCTTTCTTT. Full variable domain (missing parts from reference TRBV5-1 and TRBJ1-1): KAGVTQTPRYLIKTRGQQVTLSCSPISGHRSVSWYQQTPGQGLQFLFEYFSETQRNKGNFPGRFSGRQFSNSRSEMNVSTLELGDSALYLCASSLSGVTEAFFGQGTRLTVV.

The chain couples TRBV5-4 to TRBJ2-5; TRBD2 agrees at 12 bases. This CDR3 region has 16 residues. The V and J ends lost 4 bases and 2 bases, in that order; junction bases with no gene match: 6. Germline V gene data show CDR1 as SGHNT and CDR2 as YYREEE (reference sequence). CDR3 sequence reads: CASSPRLAGVQETQYF. The CDR3 DNA is TGTGCCAGCAGCCCTAGACTAGCGGGAGTACAAGAGACCCAGTACTTC.

The V call is TRBV5-1, the J call TRBJ2-7; 10 nucleotides agree with TRBD1. Germline trimming cut 3 bases from V and 5 bases from J; bases unmatched to any gene: 5. This CDR3 is built from 14 residues. Germline lookup yields CDR1 SGHRS and CDR2 YFSETQ. In nucleotides, the CDR3 is TGCGCCAGCAGCTCCTCGGGACAGGGGAACGAGCAGTACTTC. Translating gives CASSSSGQGNEQYF.

This clone was found a few times. The chain couples TRBV11-2 to TRBJ1-1, with 9 bases aligning to TRBD1. The CDR3 covers 14 residues. CDR1 is SGHAT and CDR2 is FQNNGV in the germline V gene. Germline trimming cut 6 bases from V and 5 bases from J; bases unmatched to any gene: 7. The CDR3 loop reads CASSSGTGLTEAFF. DNA for the CDR3: TGTGCCAGCAGTTCCGGGACAGGGTTAACTGAAGCTTTCTTT.

The V gene is TRBV7-3, the J gene TRBJ2-7, with a tentative D call TRBD2 (6 bases). Germline CDR1 and CDR2: SGHTA and FQGTGA. V was pared by 2 bases and J by 5 bases, with 22 bases between. The CDR3 totals 17 residues. In DNA form, the CDR3 reads TGTGCCAGCAGCTTAGGAGGGTGGCCAGGGAGTTTTCACGAGCAGTACTTC. As protein: CASSLGGWPGSFHEQYF.

This chain links TRBV29-1 with TRBJ2-7; 8 nucleotides align to TRBD2. The CDR3 covers 13 residues. CDR1 SQVTM and CDR2 ANQGSEA come from the germline V gene. V shed 0 bases and J 7 bases; nucleotides not matched to a gene: 5. The chain's CDR3 is CSVEDLSGNEQYF. The DNA of the CDR3 is TGCAGCGTTGAAGATCTTAGCGGGAATGAGCAGTACTTC.

The rearrangement uses TRBV28 and TRBJ2-7, with TRBD1 identical over 7 bases. This CDR3 has 15 amino acids. CDR1 is MDHEN and CDR2 is SYDVKM in the germline V gene. J gave up 0 bases and V 5 bases, and 7 bases lay outside the gene matches. This CDR3 reads CASSVRDSVSYEQYF. DNA of the CDR3: TGTGCCAGCAGTGTCCGGGACAGCGTCTCCTACGAGCAGTACTTC.

The genes are TRBV7-6 and TRBJ2-7, with TRBD1 as a possible D gene (6 bases). In germline, CDR1 is SGHVS, CDR2 FNYEAQ. V gave up 5 bases and J gave up 7 bases, with 15 bases separating them. The CDR3 is made up of 13 amino acids. CDR3 region: CASSTYRDGEQYF. The CDR3 coding sequence is TGTGCCAGCAGCACCTACAGGGACGGGGAGCAGTACTTC.

This sequence joins TRBV7-9 and TRBJ1-4; no clear D. The CDR3 runs 14 residues. V was trimmed by 5 bases and J by 4 bases, leaving 11 bases between them. Germline V gives CDR1 SEHNR, CDR2 FQNEAQ (reference sequence). The CDR3 region has the DNA TGTGCCAGCAGCCCCCCAGAGGTTAATGAAAAACTGTTTTTT. Protein product: CASSPPEVNEKLFF.

A few counts support this clone. The chain couples TRBV7-2 to TRBJ2-7; 15 bases agree with TRBD2. The CDR3 loop spans 14 amino acids. The V gene's germline CDR1 is SGHTA and CDR2 FQGNSA. Unmatched junction bases numbered 2, after V lost 4 bases and J lost 7 bases. CDR3 bases: TGTGCCAGCAGCTCAGGACTAGCGGGAGGGGAGCAGTACTTC. Protein product: CASSSGLAGGEQYF.

The rearrangement joins TRBV4-2 to TRBJ2-5, with 11 bases identical to TRBD2. With 3 bases clipped from V and 1 base from J, the junction kept 1 base outside the gene matches. Germline loops: CDR1 LGHNA, CDR2 YNFKEQ. The CDR3 is 15 amino acids. CDR3 coding DNA: TGTGCCAGCAGCCATACTAGCGGGGGCCAAGAGACCCAGTACTTC. It is translated as CASSHTSGGQETQYF.

This chain uses TRBV27 with TRBJ1-1; D unclear. From germline, CDR1 is MNHEY and CDR2 SMNVEV (reference sequence). The CDR3 runs 13 residues. The V end lost 3 bases, the J end lost 1 base, and 6 bases lay between the germline ends. The CDR3 is CASSFRGNTEAFF. Here the CDR3 DNA reads TGTGCCAGCAGTTTTCGGGGGAACACTGAAGCTTTCTTT.

V and J are TRBV5-5 and TRBJ2-7, with 9 bases lining up with TRBD1. V shed 6 bases and J 3 bases; nucleotides not matched to a gene: 7. Germline V CDR1 and CDR2: SGHKS, YYEKEE (reference sequence). This CDR3 is built from 14 residues. Here the CDR3 DNA reads TGTGCCAGCAAGGAGGGACAGGGCCGCTACGAGCAGTACTTC. It encodes CASKEGQGRYEQYF.

This chain uses TRBV9 with TRBJ2-2, with 9 bases fitting TRBD1. The V gene end was trimmed by 3 bases and the J gene end by 3 bases; junction bases not matched to a gene: 9. Germline V gene data show CDR1 as SGDLS and CDR2 as YYNGEE. The CDR3 extends over 17 amino acids. The CDR3 DNA follows: TGTGCCAGCAGCGCACGCCTGGACAGGGGCCACACCGGGGAGCTGTTTTTT. Its translation: CASSARLDRGHTGELFF.

This chain joins TRBV11-2 and TRBJ2-7; a weak D match, TRBD2 (6 bases). The CDR3 sequence is 15 residues long. The V gene lost 0 bases and the J gene lost 2 bases, with 11 bases spanning the gap. Germline V gene lookup returns CDR1 SGHAT and CDR2 FQNNGV. The CDR3 region is CASSLDRRTTYEQYF. CDR3 in DNA: TGTGCCAGCAGCTTAGATAGAAGGACTACCTACGAGCAGTACTTC.

CDR3 nucleotides: TGTGCCAGCAGTTACTCTTTACTAGCGGGAGTGGAGACCCAGTACTTC. This sequence encodes CASSYSLLAGVETQYF. The chain links TRBV6-2 or TRBV6-3 to TRBJ2-5, with 11 bases lining up with TRBD2. The junction had 5 bases not matched to a gene; V was cut back by 0 bases and J by 5 bases. Germline CDR1 MNHEY, CDR2 SVGEGT. CDR3 length: 16 residues.

The chain joins TRBV24-1 to TRBJ1-2, with unresolved D. The CDR3 is 11 residues long. The V gene lost 1 base and the J gene lost 7 bases, with 3 bases spanning the gap. CDR1 is KGHDR, CDR2 SFDVKD, per germline. The CDR3 DNA sequence: TGTGCCACCAGTGATTTTCTTGGCTACACCTTC. This codes for CATSDFLGYTF.

With respect to this clone: At one end the junction does not follow the germline gene, possibly because of a read error. The V call is TRBV5-6, the J call TRBJ2-2; 8 bases map to TRBD2. The CDR3 length is 15 residues. Germline CDR1 and CDR2: SGHDT and YYEEEE. The CDR3 sequence: CARSRFRGGAGELFF. CDR3 DNA sequence: TGTGCCCGCAGCCGATTCCGGGGGGGTGCCGGGGAGCTGTTTTTT.

This sequence joins TRBV4-3 and TRBJ2-1; 15 bases match TRBD2. The V and J ends lost 5 bases and 10 bases, in that order; junction bases with no gene match: 9. The CDR3 is made up of 16 amino acids. Germline values: CDR1 LGHNA, CDR2 YSLEER. CDR3 sequence reads: CASSAPGLAGGGEQFF. Here the CDR3 DNA reads TGCGCCAGCAGCGCCCCGGGACTAGCGGGAGGTGGAGAGCAGTTCTTC.

The V gene is TRBV28, the J gene TRBJ1-1; D not resolved. The CDR3 spans 13 residues. Trimming shortened V by 6 bases and J by 2 bases, and 10 bases separated the two germline ends. CDR1 MDHEN and CDR2 SYDVKM come from the germline V gene. Here the CDR3 reads CASRPQRNTEAFF. In nucleotides, the CDR3 is TGTGCCAGCAGGCCACAGAGAAACACTGAAGCTTTCTTT. The variable domain in full, with the rest retrieved from reference TRBV28 and TRBJ1-1, is DVKVTQSSRYLVKRTGEKVFLECVQDMDHENMFWYRQDPGLGLRLIYFSYDVKMKEKGDIPEGYSVSREKKERFSLILESASTNQTSMYLCASRPQRNTEAFFGQGTRLTVV.